The 9 T cell receptor beta chains below were found in one sample sequenced in a study of tumor-infiltrating lymphocytes in primary liver carcinoma. Researchers generated TCR beta cDNA from roughly 510 ng of total RNA, relying on a constant-region primer. Researchers made the TCR beta libraries by running three nested multiplex PCR rounds with slightly modified ARM-PCR. Both of the initial two PCR rounds ran for about 9 cycles and employed TRBV1-TRBV30 forward primers alongside a C-beta reverse primer. TCRdb reanalysed the multiplex PCR reads using MiXCR and keeps one entry per CDR3 protein. The sample yields fewer than 400,000 distinct CDR3 sequences, almost 60% seen once. RNA was extracted from whole blood without cell sorting, alongside germline DNA. The sequencing sample was made of peripheral blood. These receptors all stem from a young woman with primary liver carcinoma and hepatitis B virus infection.

Turning to this clonotype: A single base separates this from a much larger clone, so it may be a read error. This chain joins TRBV5-6 and TRBJ1-3; no clear D gene. The CDR3 sequence is 14 residues long. The germline V gene has CDR1 SGHDT and CDR2 YYEEEE. The CDR3 sequence is CASSLGSSGNTIHF. CDR3 sequence (DNA): TGTGCCAGCAGCTTGGGTTCCTCTGGAAACACCATACATTTT.

This clonotype appeared a few times. Sequence at one end of the junction differs from germline and may be a read error. This chain links TRBV7-9 with TRBJ1-2, with TRBD1 as a possible D gene (6 bases). This CDR3 has 13 amino acids. Germline CDR1 and CDR2: SEHNR and FQNEAQ (reference sequence). CDR3 nucleotides: TGTTCCAGCACCCCAAGGGGGAATGATGGCTACACCTTC. Translating it yields CSSTPRGNDGYTF.

There are many counts of this clonotype. The V gene is TRBV29-1, the J gene TRBJ2-1; 7 nucleotides align to TRBD2. The CDR3 has 15 residues. Germline CDR1 SQVTM, CDR2 ANQGSEA. Trimming took 6 bases from V and 10 from J; bases not matched to a gene: 18. CDR3 DNA: TGCAGCGTCTTAGGTCCGGGAGGCTTAGTAGGGGAGCAGTTCTTC. Protein: CSVLGPGGLVGEQFF.

J is TRBJ2-3 and V is TRBV29-1, with TRBD2 matching over 10 bases. Germline CDR1 and CDR2: SQVTM and ANQGSEA. V lost 2 bases and J lost 5; bases outside the gene matches: 13. The CDR3 extends over 17 amino acids. The CDR3 coding sequence is TGCAGCGTTGAACAATGGGGGGCTAGCGGGGGAATAGATACGCAGTATTTT. Translated: CSVEQWGASGGIDTQYF.

There are many counts of this clonotype. This chain joins TRBV11-3 and TRBJ1-2; D possibly corresponds to TRBD1 (5 bases). Between the trimmed V and J ends, which lost 2 bases and 9 bases, there was a span of 16 bases. The CDR3 is 14 amino acids. CDR1 and CDR2 (germline): SGHNT, YENEEA. CDR3 region: CASSLSRGMRSYTF. CDR3 in DNA: TGTGCCAGCAGCTTAAGTCGGGGGATGAGGAGCTACACCTTC. The whole variable domain, filled in from reference TRBV11-3 and TRBJ1-2, reads EAGVVQSPRYKIIEKKQPVAFWCNPISGHNTLYWYLQNLGQGPELLIRYENEEAVDDSQLPKDRFSAERLKGVDSTLKIQPAELGDSAVYLCASSLSRGMRSYTFGSGTRLTVV.

The chain employs TRBV28 and TRBJ2-1; 11 bases agree with TRBD2. The end of the DNA is better explained by TRBJ2-7, so the J call may be wrong. The CDR3 runs to 18 residues. CDR1 MDHEN and CDR2 SYDVKM come from the germline V gene. In DNA, the CDR3 is TGTGCCCCCAGTACAGTATGGGTAGCGGGAGGGAGGTACAATGAGCAGTACTTC. This encodes CAPSTVWVAGGRYNEQYF.

Many counts were recorded for this clonotype. The genes are TRBV12-3 or TRBV12-4 and TRBJ2-7; 8 bases agree with TRBD2. With 4 bases clipped from V and 0 bases from J, the junction kept 8 bases outside the gene matches. CDR3 length equals 16 residues. The CDR3 region has the DNA TGTGCCAGCAGTTCAACCGGGAGGGCCAGCTCCTACGAGCAGTACTTC. It translates to CASSSTGRASSYEQYF.

This clonotype was counted once. With a much larger clone just one base away, this may be a read error. The chain has TRBV6-1 and TRBJ1-5, with D possibly matching TRBD1 (6 bases). The V gene's germline CDR1 is MNHNS and CDR2 SASEGT. This CDR3 has 14 residues. The CDR3 coding sequence is TGTGCCATCAGTGAATTGGGGGCCAATCAGCCCCAGCATTTT. It codes for CAISELGANQPQHF.

This clonotype has only a few counts. A read error may be the cause here, since a much bigger clone is one base away. This chain joins TRBV29-1 and TRBJ2-5; D is perhaps TRBD2 (6 bases). The V gene lost 6 bases and the J gene lost 4 bases, with 15 bases spanning the gap. This CDR3 is built from 13 residues. Germline assignment: CDR1 SQVTM and CDR2 ANQGSEA. DNA of the CDR3: TGCAGCGTCAAGGGCGCGGGGCGAGAGACCCAGTACTTC. The encoded protein is CSVKGAGRETQYF.